The entry below describes one T cell receptor (beta chain). What this receptor recognizes is not known. There are no base qualities to consult, and no much larger clone falls within one base. The collaborating institutions used their own protocols to collect whole blood in K2EDTA tubes. For TCRbeta analysis, collaborators shipped samples in one of three forms: frozen whole blood, isolated PBMCs, or DNA extracted from either of those sample types. The sample is drawn from a study of blood T cell repertoires in COVID-19 (TCRdb year 2020). Broadly, across the study: Samples from collaborators originated in the United States, Italy and Spain and spanned both the acute and convalescent phases of COVID-19. The prospective study material was composed of cDNA or gDNA derived from T cells, B-cell-depleted T cells, or PBMCs. Deeply sampled blood TCRbeta repertoires from subjects exposed to, actively infected with, or recovered from COVID-19 were included in the dataset. Where available, HLA class I and class II types were taken from metadata supplied by the sample provider and were not determined by assay-based typing. The repertoires were released in a freely available public database meant as a resource for research on the immune response to SARS-CoV-2. The sample metadata nearly always contained a de-identified subject ID, COVID-19 status, age in years and sex. Samples came from the ongoing ImmuneRACE study (first 160 participants) plus 1,254 subjects from 6 global collaborators.

There are 14 amino acids in the CDR3, from cysteine to phenylalanine inclusive. Here the CDR3 DNA is all that survives: 42 bases in frame from base 1. V is pruned by 3 bases and J by 5 bases, leaving 6 bases of the junction without a gene match. CDR1 SGDLS and CDR2 YYNGEE are derived from the germline V gene. The immunoSEQ Assay, a bias-controlled multiplex PCR, was used to amplify TCRbeta CDR3 regions from genomic DNA. Processing in the source paper ran as follows. The number of nucleated cells in each sample was estimated by amplification of reference gene primers within the assay. Sequence reads were collapsed and filtered to measure the absolute abundance of every unique TCRbeta CDR3 rearrangement. For each sample, productive Simpson clonality was calculated by taking the square root of Simpson's diversity index across productive rearrangements. The source is immuneACCESS, and TCRdb retained only in-frame sequences with V and J called. Part of the clones is not carried over; for the studies checked, unresolved V genes explain less than half of this, and the remainder is unexplained. V, J and clone size are taken as reported in that table, and D and trimming were inferred from the DNA itself. Here the sample has roughly 80,000 clones; approximately 88% occur a single time. The ten most abundant clones make up 5.8% of the sample.

Broader findings and caveats from the paper: The quantity of clinical and demographic metadata differed by source and by participant and was supplied without curation.

The sequenced sample was peripheral blood. The source of this sequence is a man over 45 with active COVID-19. This receptor chain uses TRBV9 and TRBJ2-5; the junction holds 8 bases that match TRBD1. The nucleotide sequence is TGTGCCAGCAGCGCCGGACAGGGAGAGGAGACCCAGTACTTC. Its protein product is CASSAGQGEETQYF.